The 7 T cell receptor beta chains listed next were all sequenced from one sample in a study of human T cells and chemical hapten exposure (TCRdb year 2021). The time point label on this specimen signifies: healthy volunteer bleed at 6 weeks. Total RNA was isolated from unfractionated whole blood collected in Tempus Blood RNA tubes. The library came from RACE. The listed sequencing device is NextSeq 500. Clones were called with MiXCR by TCRdb after fastp trimmed the public reads at Q25, and only in-frame beta chains were retained. For every CDR3 protein sequence, its rows merge into one entry that carries the most common genes and DNA. The sample table contains under 50,000 distinct CDR3 sequences; only one count was recorded for about 3.7% of them. The top ten clonotypes cover about 6% of the sample. Material for sequencing was whole blood. These TCRs come from a human donor in good health. Some clones in this sample may be carry-over from other donors' samples.

This clonotype was detected many times. This chain links TRBV7-3 with TRBJ2-2; TRBD1 might be the D (6 bases). V lost 4 bases to trimming and J lost 2 bases, with 20 bases between them. The length of the CDR3 is 18 residues. Germline V gives CDR1 SGHTA, CDR2 FQGTGA. CDR3: CASSSRLGGAENTGELFF. The CDR3 DNA reads as TGTGCCAGCAGCTCTCGGCTTGGGGGCGCGGAAAACACCGGGGAGCTGTTTTTT.

This clonotype was observed at least ten times. This chain links TRBV12-3 or TRBV12-4 with TRBJ2-2, with D perhaps matching TRBD2 (6 bases). V was pared by 3 bases and J by 3 bases, with 14 bases between. CDR3 length: 16 residues. The CDR3 coding sequence is TGTGCCAGCAGTTTCGGTGGGGGGAGACACACCGGGGAGCTGTTTTTT. Residues: CASSFGGGRHTGELFF.

This clonotype was picked up many times. This chain links TRBV7-2 with TRBJ2-1, with TRBD2 matching 9 bases. Per germline, CDR1 SGHTA and CDR2 FQGNSA. Losses at the gene ends were 6 bases for V and 7 bases for J; bases not matched to a gene: 7. There are 14 residues in the CDR3. The CDR3 coding sequence is TGTGCCAGCAGTCAGACGACTAGCGGTAATGAGCAGTTCTTC. Amino acid sequence: CASSQTTSGNEQFF. The variable domain in full, with the rest retrieved from reference TRBV7-2 and TRBJ2-1, is GAGVSQSPSNKVTEKGKDVELRCDPISGHTALYWYRQSLGQGLEFLIYFQGNSAPDKSGLPSDRFSAERTGGSVSTLTIQRTQQEDSAVYLCASSQTTSGNEQFFGPGTRLTVL.

Ten or more counts support this clonotype. The V call is TRBV9, the J call TRBJ1-1, with 7 bases matching TRBD1. V trimming: 0 bases; J trimming: 10 bases; junction bases outside the gene matches: 12. The CDR3 contains 15 residues. The germline gives CDR1 SGDLS, CDR2 YYNGEE. The CDR3 sequence is CASSVGGEEGAGAFF. CDR3 in DNA: TGTGCCAGCAGCGTAGGGGGCGAGGAGGGGGCAGGAGCTTTCTTT.

In this sample, this clonotype turned up many times. The chain uses TRBV20-1 and TRBJ2-3; TRBD1 is a possible D gene (5 bases). This CDR3 comprises 15 residues. CDR1 and CDR2 from the germline V gene are DFQATT and SNEGSKA (reference sequence). Trimming shortened V by 0 bases and J by 0 bases, and 10 bases separated the two germline ends. CDR3 amino acids: CSARDRATSTDTQYF. CDR3 bases: TGCAGTGCTAGAGACAGGGCGACTAGCACAGATACGCAGTATTTT.

This clonotype was counted ten times or more. This sequence joins TRBV12-5 and TRBJ1-1; 12 bases match TRBD1. Per germline, CDR1 LGHNT and CDR2 FRNRAP. Trimming took 2 bases from V and 10 from J; bases not matched to a gene: 5. The CDR3 is 14 amino acids. The CDR3 nucleotides are TGTGCTAGTGGTTTGTCGGGACAGGGGGCCGTAGCTTTCTTT. Protein product: CASGLSGQGAVAFF.

There are many counts of this clonotype. The rearrangement links TRBV29-1 to TRBJ2-7; 11 nucleotides align to TRBD1. Looked up from germline, CDR1 is SQVTM and CDR2 is ANQGSEA. CDR3 length equals 18 residues. J lost 4 bases, V lost 0 bases, and 14 bases had no gene match. The CDR3 sequence: CSVEEGTLGQGAVYEQYF. CDR3 nucleotides: TGCAGCGTTGAAGAAGGGACGTTAGGACAGGGGGCTGTTTACGAGCAGTACTTC.